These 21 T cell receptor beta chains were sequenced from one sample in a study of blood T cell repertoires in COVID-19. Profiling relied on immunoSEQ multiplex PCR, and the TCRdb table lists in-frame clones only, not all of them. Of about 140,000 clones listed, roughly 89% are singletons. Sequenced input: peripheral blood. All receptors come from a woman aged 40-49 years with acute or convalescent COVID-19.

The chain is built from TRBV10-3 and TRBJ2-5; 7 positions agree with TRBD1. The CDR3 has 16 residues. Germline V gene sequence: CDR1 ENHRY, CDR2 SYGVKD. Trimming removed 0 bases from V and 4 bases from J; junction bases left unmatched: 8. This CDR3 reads CAISESGQGVRETQYF. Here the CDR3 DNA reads TGTGCCATCAGTGAGTCGGGGCAGGGGGTCCGAGAGACCCAGTACTTC.

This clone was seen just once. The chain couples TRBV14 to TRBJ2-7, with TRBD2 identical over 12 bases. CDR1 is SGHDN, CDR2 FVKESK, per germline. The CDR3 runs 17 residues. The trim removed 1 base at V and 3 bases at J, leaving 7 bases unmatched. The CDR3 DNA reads TGTGCCAGCAGCCAAGTCCCGACTAGCGGGGGCAACTACGAGCAGTACTTC. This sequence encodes CASSQVPTSGGNYEQYF.

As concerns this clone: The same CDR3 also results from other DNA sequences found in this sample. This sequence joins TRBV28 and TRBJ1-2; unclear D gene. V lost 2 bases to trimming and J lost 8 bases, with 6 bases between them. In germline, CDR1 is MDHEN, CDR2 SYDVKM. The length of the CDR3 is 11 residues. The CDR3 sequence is CASSLGRGYTF. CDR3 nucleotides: TGTGCCAGCAGTTTAGGCAGGGGCTACACCTTC.

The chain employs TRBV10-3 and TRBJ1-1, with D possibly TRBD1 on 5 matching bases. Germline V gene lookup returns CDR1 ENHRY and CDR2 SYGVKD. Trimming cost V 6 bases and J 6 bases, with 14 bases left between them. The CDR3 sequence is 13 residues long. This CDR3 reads CAIRERGRAEAFF. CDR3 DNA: TGTGCCATCAGGGAAAGGGGCAGGGCTGAAGCTTTCTTT.

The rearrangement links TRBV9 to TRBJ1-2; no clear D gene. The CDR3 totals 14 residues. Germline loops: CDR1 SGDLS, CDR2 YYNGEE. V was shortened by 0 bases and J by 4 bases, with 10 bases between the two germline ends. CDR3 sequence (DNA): TGTGCCAGCAGCGTAGGGCAGGCCGTCTATGGCTACACCTTC. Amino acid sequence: CASSVGQAVYGYTF.

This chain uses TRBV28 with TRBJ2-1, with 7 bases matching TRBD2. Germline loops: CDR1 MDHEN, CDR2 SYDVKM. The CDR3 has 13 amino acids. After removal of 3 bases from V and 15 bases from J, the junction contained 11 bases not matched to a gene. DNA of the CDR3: TGTGCCAGCAGTTTCTCAGGGAGGGCCCGGTGGTTCTTC. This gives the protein CASSFSGRARWFF.

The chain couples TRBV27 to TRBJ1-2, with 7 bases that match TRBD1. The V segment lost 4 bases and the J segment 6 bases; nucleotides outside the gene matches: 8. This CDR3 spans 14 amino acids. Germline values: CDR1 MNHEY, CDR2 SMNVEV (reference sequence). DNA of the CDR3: TGTGCCAGCAGTTCACCCGGGACAGAGAATGGCTACACCTTC. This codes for CASSSPGTENGYTF.

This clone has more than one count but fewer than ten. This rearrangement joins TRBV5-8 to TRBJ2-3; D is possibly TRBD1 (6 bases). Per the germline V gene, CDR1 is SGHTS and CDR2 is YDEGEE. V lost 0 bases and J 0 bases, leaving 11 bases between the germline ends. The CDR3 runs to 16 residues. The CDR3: CASSLGGPTSTDTQYF. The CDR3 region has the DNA TGTGCCAGCAGCTTGGGGGGGCCGACCAGCACAGATACGCAGTATTTT.

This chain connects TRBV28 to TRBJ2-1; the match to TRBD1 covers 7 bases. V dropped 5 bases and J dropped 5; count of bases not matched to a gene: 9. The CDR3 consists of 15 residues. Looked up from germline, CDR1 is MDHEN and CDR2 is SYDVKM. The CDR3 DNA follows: TGTGCCAGCAGTCCACAGGGGTCCTTTGACAATGAGCAGTTCTTC. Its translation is CASSPQGSFDNEQFF.

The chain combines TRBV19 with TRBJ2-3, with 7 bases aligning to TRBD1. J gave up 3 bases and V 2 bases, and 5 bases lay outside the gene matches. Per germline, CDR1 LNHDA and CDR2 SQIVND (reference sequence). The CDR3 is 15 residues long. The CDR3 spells CASSIKGAGTDTQYF. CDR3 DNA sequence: TGTGCCAGTAGTATAAAGGGGGCTGGAACAGATACGCAGTATTTT. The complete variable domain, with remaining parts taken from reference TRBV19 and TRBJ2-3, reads DGGITQSPKYLFRKEGQNVTLSCEQNLNHDAMYWYRQDPGQGLRLIYYSQIVNDFQKGDIAEGYSVSREKKESFPLTVTSAQKNPTAFYLCASSIKGAGTDTQYFGPGTRLTVL.

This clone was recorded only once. The CDR3 sequence is CASSLGLSRIEAFF. CDR3 nucleotides: TGTGCCAGCAGCTTGGGCCTCTCCCGGATTGAAGCTTTCTTT. V and J are TRBV2 and TRBJ1-1; D uncertain. Germline CDR1 is SNHLY and CDR2 is FYNNEI. Trimming shortened V by 6 bases and J by 7 bases, and 18 bases separated the two germline ends. There are 14 residues in the CDR3.

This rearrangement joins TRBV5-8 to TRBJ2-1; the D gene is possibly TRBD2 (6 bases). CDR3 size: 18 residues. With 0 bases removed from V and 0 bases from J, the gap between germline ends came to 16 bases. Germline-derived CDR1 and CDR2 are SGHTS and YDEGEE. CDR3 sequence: CASSLAAGYRSSYNEQFF. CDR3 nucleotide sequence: TGTGCCAGCAGCTTGGCCGCGGGGTACAGGAGCTCCTACAATGAGCAGTTCTTC.

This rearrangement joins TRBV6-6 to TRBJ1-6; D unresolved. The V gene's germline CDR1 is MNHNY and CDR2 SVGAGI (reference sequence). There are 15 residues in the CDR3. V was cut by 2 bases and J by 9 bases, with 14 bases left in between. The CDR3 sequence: CASSYRQRWSSPLHF. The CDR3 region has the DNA TGTGCCAGCAGTTACCGGCAGCGCTGGAGTTCACCCCTCCACTTT.

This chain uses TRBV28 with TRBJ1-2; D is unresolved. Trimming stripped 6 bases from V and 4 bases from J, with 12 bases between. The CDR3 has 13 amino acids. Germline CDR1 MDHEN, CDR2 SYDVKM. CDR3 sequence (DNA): TGTGCCAGCAGAGCCGGGTCGATCTATGGCTACACCTTC. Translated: CASRAGSIYGYTF.

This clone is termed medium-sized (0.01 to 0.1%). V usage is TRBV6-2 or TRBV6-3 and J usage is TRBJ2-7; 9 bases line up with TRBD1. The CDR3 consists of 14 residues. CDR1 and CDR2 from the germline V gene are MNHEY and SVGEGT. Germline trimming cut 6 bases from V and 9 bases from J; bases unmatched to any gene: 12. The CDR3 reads CASSAGTGIMGQYF. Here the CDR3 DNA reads TGTGCCAGCAGCGCCGGGACAGGGATTATGGGGCAGTACTTC.

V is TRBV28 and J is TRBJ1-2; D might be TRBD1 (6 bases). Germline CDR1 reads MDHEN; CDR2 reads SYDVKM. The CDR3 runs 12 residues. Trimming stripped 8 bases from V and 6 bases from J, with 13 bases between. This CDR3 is CASGRGVDGYTF. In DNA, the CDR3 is TGTGCCAGCGGCAGGGGTGTGGATGGCTACACCTTC.

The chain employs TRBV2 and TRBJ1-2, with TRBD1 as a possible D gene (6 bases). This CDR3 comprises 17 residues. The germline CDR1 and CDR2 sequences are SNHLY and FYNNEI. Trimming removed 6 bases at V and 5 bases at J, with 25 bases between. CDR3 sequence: CASRVRQAGGMGYGYTF. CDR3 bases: TGTGCCAGCAGAGTGAGACAGGCAGGCGGTATGGGGTATGGCTACACCTTC. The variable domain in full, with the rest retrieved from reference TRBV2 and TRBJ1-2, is EPEVTQTPSHQVTQMGQEVILRCVPISNHLYFYWYRQILGQKVEFLVSFYNNEISEKSEIFDDQFSVERPDGSNFTLKIRSTKLEDSAMYFCASRVRQAGGMGYGYTFGSGTRLTVV.

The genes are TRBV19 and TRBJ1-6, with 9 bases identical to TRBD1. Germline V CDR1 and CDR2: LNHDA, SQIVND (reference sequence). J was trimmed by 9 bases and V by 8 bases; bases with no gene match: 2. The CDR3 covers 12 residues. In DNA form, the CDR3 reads TGTGCCAGTCGACAGGGGGGTTCACCCCTCCACTTT. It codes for CASRQGGSPLHF.

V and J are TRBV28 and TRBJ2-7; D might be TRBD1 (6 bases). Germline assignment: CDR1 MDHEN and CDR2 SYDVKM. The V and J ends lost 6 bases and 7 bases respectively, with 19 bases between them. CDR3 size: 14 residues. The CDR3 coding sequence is TGTGCCAGCAGCCCCCCTCACAGGGTAGAAGAGCAGTACTTC. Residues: CASSPPHRVEEQYF.

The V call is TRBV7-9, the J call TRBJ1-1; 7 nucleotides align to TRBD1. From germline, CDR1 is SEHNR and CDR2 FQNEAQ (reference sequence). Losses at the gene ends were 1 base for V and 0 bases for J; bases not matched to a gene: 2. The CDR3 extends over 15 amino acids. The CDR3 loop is CASSLVQGMNTEAFF. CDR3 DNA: TGTGCCAGCAGCTTAGTACAGGGGATGAACACTGAAGCTTTCTTT.

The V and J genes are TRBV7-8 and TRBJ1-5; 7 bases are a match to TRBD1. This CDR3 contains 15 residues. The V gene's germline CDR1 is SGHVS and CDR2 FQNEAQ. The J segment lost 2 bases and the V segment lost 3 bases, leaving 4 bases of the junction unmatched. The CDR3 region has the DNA TGTGCCAGCAGCTTTGGTCAGGGGGGCAATCAGCCCCAGCATTTT. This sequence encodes CASSFGQGGNQPQHF.